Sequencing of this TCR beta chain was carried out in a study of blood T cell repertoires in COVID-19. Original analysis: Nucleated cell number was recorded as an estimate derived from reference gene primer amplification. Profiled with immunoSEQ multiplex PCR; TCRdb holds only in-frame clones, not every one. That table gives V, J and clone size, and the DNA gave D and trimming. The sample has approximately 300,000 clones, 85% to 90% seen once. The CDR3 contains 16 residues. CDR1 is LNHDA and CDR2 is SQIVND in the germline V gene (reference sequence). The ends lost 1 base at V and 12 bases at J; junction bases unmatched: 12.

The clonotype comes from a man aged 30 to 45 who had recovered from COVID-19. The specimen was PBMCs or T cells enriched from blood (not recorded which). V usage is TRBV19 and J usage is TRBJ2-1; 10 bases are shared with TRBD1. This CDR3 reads CASSIARGQGGTGQFF. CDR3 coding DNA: TGTGCCAGTAGTATAGCCCGAGGACAGGGGGGAACGGGGCAGTTCTTC.